These 5 T cell receptor beta chains were sequenced from one sample in a study of yellow fever vaccine responses in identical twins. TCRdb processed the RT-PCR reads anew with MiXCR; each CDR3 protein has one entry. The sample consists of roughly 1,000 distinct CDR3 sequences, around 83% of them appearing once. Sequencing was performed on T cells from blood (PBMCs), unsorted or a sorted subset (not recorded which), taken before or after yellow fever vaccination (not recorded which). The receptor source for this set is a female donor who received the yellow fever vaccine.

The chain joins TRBV2 to TRBJ2-3; TRBD2 agrees at 11 bases. Germline trimming cut 2 bases from V and 6 bases from J; bases unmatched to any gene: 4. The germline V gene encodes CDR1 SNHLY and CDR2 FYNNEI. This CDR3 spans 15 amino acids. Here the CDR3 DNA reads TGTGCCAGCAGTGAAACTAGCGGGAGATCGGATACGCAGTATTTT. It encodes CASSETSGRSDTQYF.

This sequence joins TRBV5-5 and TRBJ2-1; D gene uncertain. CDR3 length: 15 amino acids. The germline V gene encodes CDR1 SGHKS and CDR2 YYEKEE (reference sequence). Trimming cost V 4 bases and J 0 bases, with 11 bases left between them. CDR3 sequence reads: CASSLAESSYNEQFF. The DNA for the CDR3 is TGTGCCAGCAGCCTTGCGGAGAGCTCCTACAATGAGCAGTTCTTC.

The chain carries TRBV7-9 and TRBJ2-4; D remains ambiguous. The CDR3 has 13 residues. V dropped 2 bases and J dropped 8 bases, with 10 bases sitting between them. From germline, CDR1 is SEHNR and CDR2 FQNEAQ (reference sequence). CDR3 coding DNA: TGTGCCAGCAGCTTAACGATGGAACACATTCAGTACTTC. This translates into CASSLTMEHIQYF.

The genes are TRBV30 and TRBJ1-1, with TRBD1 matching 7 bases. Germline trimming cut 1 base from V and 10 bases from J; bases unmatched to any gene: 3. The CDR3 runs to 11 residues. In germline, CDR1 is GTSNPN, CDR2 SVGIG (reference sequence). The CDR3 loop is CAWSDRGTAFF. The CDR3, as DNA: TGTGCCTGGAGTGACAGGGGTACAGCTTTCTTT.

J is TRBJ2-3 and V is TRBV6-2 or TRBV6-3; the D gene is possibly TRBD1 (5 bases). This CDR3 is built from 14 residues. The V gene lost 6 bases and the J gene lost 4 bases, with 14 bases spanning the gap. From germline, CDR1 is MNHEY and CDR2 SVGEGT. This CDR3 reads CASSSSQEADTQYF. The DNA for the CDR3 is TGTGCCAGCAGCTCCTCACAGGAAGCAGATACGCAGTATTTT.